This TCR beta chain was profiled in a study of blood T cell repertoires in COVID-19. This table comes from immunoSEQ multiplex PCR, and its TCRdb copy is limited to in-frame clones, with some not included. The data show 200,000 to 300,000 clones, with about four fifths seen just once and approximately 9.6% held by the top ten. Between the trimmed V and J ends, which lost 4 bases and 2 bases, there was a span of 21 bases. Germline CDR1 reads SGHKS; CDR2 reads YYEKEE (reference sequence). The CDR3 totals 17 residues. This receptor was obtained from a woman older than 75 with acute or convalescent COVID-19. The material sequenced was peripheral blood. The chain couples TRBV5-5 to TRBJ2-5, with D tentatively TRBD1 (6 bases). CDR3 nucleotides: TGTGCCAGCAGCGATGGGGGCAGGGGTGGCTATCAAGAGACCCAGTACTTC. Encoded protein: CASSDGGRGGYQETQYF.